This T cell receptor (beta chain) was obtained from a study of PD-L1 blockade in urothelial cancer. Study-wide context: Patients' prior chemotherapy regimens numbered 0 to 3. After treatment start, blood was analyzed at 3 weeks (second dose) and at 6 weeks.

The CDR3 extends over 14 amino acids. V shed 3 bases, J shed 2 bases, and the junction held 4 bases outside the gene matches. Germline CDR1 SEHNR, CDR2 FQNEAQ (reference sequence). General study results and limits: When measured at 3 weeks, tumor-associated blood clones expanded more in durable-benefit patients.

Synthetic TCR analog templates were added to each PCR reaction. Measured with immunoSEQ multiplex PCR; TCRdb has only the in-frame clones, and not every one. The table records roughly 42,000 clones, roughly 77% of them present only once. To note about this clone: Its target is not known.

The V call is TRBV7-9, the J call TRBJ2-7, with 7 bases matching TRBD2. The sequence came from a man aged 65-85 years with urothelial cancer. The sequencing used PBMCs, collected around atezolizumab (anti-PD-L1) treatment. The CDR3 sequence is CASSFGGSAYEQYF. For the CDR3, the DNA is TGTGCCAGCAGCTTCGGGGGGAGCGCCTACGAGCAGTACTTC. Based on the CDR3 plus reference TRBV7-9 and TRBJ2-7, the full variable domain is DTGVSQNPRHKITKRGQNVTFRCDPISEHNRLYWYRQTLGQGPEFLTYFQNEAQLEKSRLLSDRFSAERPKGSFSTLEIQRTEQGDSAMYLCASSFGGSAYEQYFGPGTRLTVT.